The 32 T cell receptor beta chains given below trace back to one sample, sequenced in a study of T-cell memory formation after mild COVID-19. TCRdb passed the 5' RACE reads through MiXCR, listing each CDR3 protein once. The table has roughly 250,000 distinct CDR3 sequences, 16% seen once. Sequences were obtained from PBMCs or a T cell subset sorted from them (not recorded which). These receptors were taken from a man between 18 and 35 years old who had mild COVID-19 (a few samples of this study predate the infection). Cell type and time point are not known.

The V gene is TRBV4-3, the J gene TRBJ2-3, with 8 positions matching TRBD2. The V and J ends lost 4 bases and 4 bases, in that order; junction bases with no gene match: 13. The CDR3 consists of 17 residues. In germline, CDR1 is LGHNA, CDR2 YSLEER. CDR3 loop: CASSLGTGGSAADTQYF. CDR3 sequence (DNA): TGCGCCAGCAGCCTAGGGACGGGGGGGTCTGCCGCAGATACGCAGTATTTT.

This chain uses TRBV5-1 with TRBJ2-4; D is ambiguous. Germline V CDR1 and CDR2: SGHRS, YFSETQ. CDR3 length equals 14 residues. Trimming took off 0 bases at V and 3 bases at J, with 7 bases between the two ends. This chain's CDR3 is CASSLAGDKNIQYF. The DNA of the CDR3 is TGCGCCAGCAGCTTGGCTGGAGACAAAAACATTCAGTACTTC.

The table lists this clonotype with a count of one. The chain couples TRBV7-2 to TRBJ2-7; 7 bases line up with TRBD2. This CDR3 spans 14 amino acids. The junction had 6 bases not matched to a gene; V was cut back by 3 bases and J by 4 bases. Germline values: CDR1 SGHTA, CDR2 FQGNSA. This chain's CDR3 is CASSFSRGIYEQYF. The CDR3 region has the DNA TGTGCCAGCAGCTTCTCGCGGGGGATATACGAGCAGTACTTC.

The CDR3 protein is CSANQVDSGNTIYF. CDR3 nucleotides: TGCAGTGCTAACCAGGTCGACTCTGGAAACACCATATATTTT. V usage is TRBV20-1 and J usage is TRBJ1-3; D is undetermined. V was clipped by 4 bases and J by 0 bases, with 10 bases between them. There are 14 residues in the CDR3. Germline lookup yields CDR1 DFQATT and CDR2 SNEGSKA (reference sequence).

This clonotype was counted only a few times. This chain joins TRBV19 and TRBJ2-2; 8 bases fit TRBD1. The germline V gene encodes CDR1 LNHDA and CDR2 SQIVND (reference sequence). The CDR3 consists of 14 residues. V was clipped by 6 bases and J by 4 bases; unmatched bases: 4. In nucleotides, the CDR3 is TGTGCCAGTAGAAGACAGGGGCCCACCGGGGAGCTGTTTTTT. Translated, it gives CASRRQGPTGELFF.

The rearrangement joins TRBV13 to TRBJ1-2; the D gene is possibly TRBD1 (6 bases). Trimming pared 2 bases from V and 8 bases from J, leaving 18 bases between. The CDR3 totals 15 residues. Germline CDR1 and CDR2: PRHDT and FYEKMQ (reference sequence). For the CDR3, the DNA is TGTGCCAGCAGCTTAATGGGACGGAGGGGGAGCGGCTACACCTTC. Protein sequence: CASSLMGRRGSGYTF.

V usage is TRBV29-1 and J usage is TRBJ1-1, with a possible D match to TRBD1 (5 bases). The CDR3 contains 12 residues. Germline loops: CDR1 SQVTM, CDR2 ANQGSEA. Deletions cut 4 bases from V and 4 bases from J, with 10 bases between. CDR3 in DNA: TGCAGCGTTGCAGGGAGAGGCACTGAAGCTTTCTTT. It translates to CSVAGRGTEAFF.

V usage is TRBV10-3 and J usage is TRBJ2-3; D ambiguous. This CDR3 has 13 residues. The germline CDR1 and CDR2 sequences are ENHRY and SYGVKD. Trimming pared 0 bases from V and 1 base from J, leaving 2 bases between. The CDR3 here is CAISESGTDTQYF. DNA for the CDR3: TGTGCCATCAGTGAGTCTGGCACAGATACGCAGTATTTT.

This clonotype occurred a few times. The gene calls are TRBV30 and TRBJ2-3; 7 bases are a match to TRBD2. Germline CDR1 reads GTSNPN; CDR2 reads SVGIG (reference sequence). J was trimmed by 8 bases and V by 5 bases; bases with no gene match: 13. The CDR3 extends over 14 amino acids. The CDR3 is CAWAPGKRGVTQYF. DNA for the CDR3: TGTGCCTGGGCTCCTGGGAAGCGGGGAGTTACGCAGTATTTT.

The CDR3 sequence: CASSQGISQPQHF. The DNA of the CDR3 is TGTGCCAGCAGCCAAGGTATAAGTCAGCCCCAGCATTTT. The rearrangement joins TRBV7-2 to TRBJ1-5; the D is unclear. Germline CDR1 reads SGHTA; CDR2 reads FQGNSA. The CDR3 runs 13 residues. V lost 5 bases and J 6 bases, leaving 11 bases between the germline ends.

The rearrangement links TRBV7-9 to TRBJ2-7, with 10 bases lining up with TRBD2. The CDR3 spans 16 residues. Unmatched junction bases numbered 5, after V lost 3 bases and J lost 0 bases. CDR1 is SEHNR and CDR2 is FQNEAQ in the germline V gene (reference sequence). The chain's CDR3 is CASSFTSGIFSYEQYF. CDR3 DNA: TGTGCCAGCAGCTTCACTAGCGGGATCTTCTCCTACGAGCAGTACTTC.

The chain couples TRBV29-1 to TRBJ1-5; D remains ambiguous. This CDR3 region has 13 residues. From germline, CDR1 is SQVTM and CDR2 ANQGSEA. Trimming shortened V by 4 bases and J by 5 bases, and 12 bases separated the two germline ends. CDR3 amino acids: CSVGFKTDQPQHF. The DNA for the CDR3 is TGCAGCGTTGGATTTAAAACGGATCAGCCCCAGCATTTT.

CDR3 nucleotides: TGTGCCAGCAGCTCGGGACTAGCTGAAGAGACCCAGTACTTC. Amino acids: CASSSGLAEETQYF. The V and J genes are TRBV7-2 and TRBJ2-5; the match to TRBD2 covers 9 bases. The J segment lost 3 bases and the V segment lost 4 bases, leaving 3 bases of the junction unmatched. This CDR3 comprises 14 residues. Germline V gives CDR1 SGHTA, CDR2 FQGNSA.

This clonotype has a handful of counts. J is TRBJ2-1 and V is TRBV6-2 or TRBV6-3, with TRBD2 matching over 8 bases. The CDR3 is 16 amino acids. Germline V gene data show CDR1 as MNHEY and CDR2 as SVGEGT. The V gene end was trimmed by 8 bases and the J gene end by 6 bases; junction bases not matched to a gene: 15. The CDR3 loop is CASGHPPSGPRNEQFF. The DNA of the CDR3 is TGTGCCAGCGGCCACCCCCCTAGCGGGCCGCGCAATGAGCAGTTCTTC.

This clonotype was detected a few times. This chain uses TRBV6-5 with TRBJ1-5, with D perhaps matching TRBD1 (5 bases). The CDR3 has 14 amino acids. In germline, CDR1 is MNHEY, CDR2 SVGAGI. V was cut by 6 bases and J by 1 base, with 10 bases left in between. Written as DNA, the CDR3 is TGTGCCAGCAGAAGGGGCGTAAGCAATCAGCCCCAGCATTTT. It translates to CASRRGVSNQPQHF.

The chain joins TRBV6-2 or TRBV6-3 to TRBJ2-7; tentative D call: TRBD1 (5 bases). V lost 5 bases and J lost 3, with 11 bases in between. Germline CDR1 MNHEY, CDR2 SVGEGT. The CDR3 totals 13 residues. This CDR3 reads CASSRDRLYEQYV. As DNA, the CDR3 is TGTGCCAGCAGTCGTGACAGACTCTACGAGCAGTACGTC.

This rearrangement joins TRBV3-1 to TRBJ1-6; perhaps TRBD1 as D (6 bases). Germline V gene lookup returns CDR1 LGHDT and CDR2 YNNKEL (reference sequence). The V gene lost 4 bases and the J gene lost 6 bases, with 10 bases spanning the gap. This CDR3 contains 14 residues. The chain's CDR3 is CASSPTGRNSPLHF. The CDR3 DNA follows: TGTGCCAGCAGCCCGACAGGTCGTAATTCACCCCTCCACTTT.

This clonotype showed up just a few times. An end of the junction differs from the germline gene, which may be a read error. The chain employs TRBV7-2 and TRBJ1-6; weak D call: TRBD1 (5 bases). Germline V CDR1 and CDR2: SGHTA, FQGNSA. The CDR3 consists of 15 residues. The CDR3 here is CASSFGGMYSSPLHF. CDR3 DNA sequence: TGTGCCAGCAGCTTTGGGGGAATGTATAGTTCACCCCTCCACTTT.

This clonotype was observed once. The chain combines TRBV5-1 with TRBJ2-7; the D gene could be TRBD1 or TRBD2 (5 bases each). There are 13 residues in the CDR3. The germline V gene encodes CDR1 SGHRS and CDR2 YFSETQ. The V end lost 4 bases, the J end lost 1 base, and 9 bases lay between the germline ends. The CDR3 sequence: CASSEGSSYEQYF. CDR3 nucleotide sequence: TGCGCCAGCAGCGAGGGGTCTTCCTACGAGCAGTACTTC.

The chain carries TRBV5-1 and TRBJ2-7; 11 nucleotides agree with TRBD2. CDR1 is SGHRS, CDR2 YFSETQ, per germline. CDR3 length equals 15 residues. Losses at the gene ends were 4 bases for V and 3 bases for J; bases not matched to a gene: 6. The CDR3 nucleotides read TGCGCCAGCAGCGAGCGACTAGCGGGACGCTACGAGCAGTACTTC. Translated: CASSERLAGRYEQYF.

This clonotype has a handful of counts. The rearrangement links TRBV10-3 to TRBJ2-2, with D unclear. The CDR3 totals 13 residues. Between the trimmed V and J ends, which lost 6 bases and 6 bases, there was a span of 11 bases. Germline CDR1 reads ENHRY; CDR2 reads SYGVKD. CDR3 nucleotide sequence: TGTGCCATCAGCCCCCGACTCTCCGGGGAGCTGTTTTTT. This translates into CAISPRLSGELFF.

This clonotype showed up many times. This rearrangement joins TRBV7-8 to TRBJ1-1, with 10 bases identical to TRBD1. The length of the CDR3 is 16 residues. The germline V gene encodes CDR1 SGHVS and CDR2 FQNEAQ. V was clipped by 2 bases and J by 4 bases; unmatched bases: 7. CDR3 DNA sequence: TGTGCCAGCAGCTTAAAGAGGGACAGGGGACGCACTGAAGCTTTCTTT. Its protein product is CASSLKRDRGRTEAFF.

The V call is TRBV18, the J call TRBJ1-2; 9 positions agree with TRBD1. After removal of 3 bases from V and 8 bases from J, the junction contained 10 bases not matched to a gene. Germline CDR1 is KGHSH and CDR2 is LQKENI. The CDR3 covers 15 residues. CDR3 in DNA: TGTGCCAGCTCACCCGACAGGGGGTCCTCTAGGGGCTACACCTTC. Translated, it gives CASSPDRGSSRGYTF.

This clonotype was detected a few times. The V call is TRBV5-1, the J call TRBJ2-1; 10 nucleotides agree with TRBD2. Germline V gene data show CDR1 as SGHRS and CDR2 as YFSETQ. CDR3 length: 14 residues. V dropped 2 bases and J dropped 8; count of bases not matched to a gene: 4. In DNA, the CDR3 is TGCGCCAGCAGCTTCCAGCGGGGGGGCGATGAGCAGTTCTTC. Translating gives CASSFQRGGDEQFF.

This clonotype turned up a few times. The chain links TRBV18 to TRBJ2-1; possibly TRBD1 for D (6 bases). The V gene's germline CDR1 is KGHSH and CDR2 LQKENI. The CDR3 is made up of 16 amino acids. V lost 3 bases, J lost 7 bases, and 19 bases lay in between. The CDR3 bases are TGTGCCAGCTCACCGGGAGTCCAGGGGCTGGGGAATGAGCAGTTCTTC. Its translation is CASSPGVQGLGNEQFF.

This clonotype has ten or more counts. The chain has TRBV27 and TRBJ2-1, with TRBD1 matching 7 bases. The J segment lost 8 bases and the V segment lost 5 bases, leaving 15 bases of the junction unmatched. The CDR3 spans 16 residues. The V gene's germline CDR1 is MNHEY and CDR2 SMNVEV (reference sequence). The chain's CDR3 is CASSPFGAGGYDEQFF. The CDR3 nucleotides read TGTGCCAGCAGTCCTTTTGGGGCAGGGGGTTATGATGAGCAGTTCTTC.

This chain's CDR3 is CASRETGTYEQYV. DNA for the CDR3: TGTGCCAGCAGGGAGACAGGGACCTACGAGCAGTACGTC. J is TRBJ2-7 and V is TRBV6-5; 7 bases are shared with TRBD1. From germline, CDR1 is MNHEY and CDR2 SVGAGI. J was trimmed by 2 bases and V by 6 bases; bases with no gene match: 4. The CDR3 is made up of 13 amino acids.

This clonotype was seen just once. The CDR3 protein is CASSPQGGSKLANYGYTF. In DNA, the CDR3 is TGTGCCAGCAGTCCCCAGGGGGGCTCCAAATTAGCTAACTATGGCTACACCTTC. This chain joins TRBV6-4 and TRBJ1-2, with 7 bases that match TRBD1. With 5 bases clipped from V and 0 bases from J, the junction kept 15 bases outside the gene matches. The germline CDR1 and CDR2 sequences are MRHNA and SNTAGT. This CDR3 comprises 18 residues.

This clonotype occurred a few times. This rearrangement joins TRBV12-3 or TRBV12-4 to TRBJ1-5, with 8 bases matching TRBD1. The CDR3 has 14 residues. The V and J ends lost 4 bases and 7 bases, in that order; junction bases with no gene match: 6. The CDR3 DNA reads TGTGCCAGCAGTTCCCGGACAGGGACCCAGCCCCAGCATTTT. Encoded protein: CASSSRTGTQPQHF.

This clonotype has only a few counts. The chain links TRBV5-5 to TRBJ1-5, with 9 bases aligning to TRBD1. J lost 1 base, V lost 4 bases, and 6 bases had no gene match. Germline V lookup: CDR1 SGHKS, CDR2 YYEKEE (reference sequence). The CDR3 has 16 amino acids. The CDR3 loop reads CASSRGQGGSNQPQHF. The CDR3 DNA is TGTGCCAGCAGCAGGGGACAGGGAGGCAGCAATCAGCCCCAGCATTTT.

This clonotype was found a few times. V and J are TRBV5-1 and TRBJ2-5, with TRBD2 matching 11 bases. V gave up 3 bases and J gave up 3 bases; unmatched junction bases: 4. This CDR3 has 15 residues. CDR1 and CDR2 from the germline V gene are SGHRS and YFSETQ. CDR3 region: CASSSSTSGKETQYF. The CDR3, as DNA: TGCGCCAGCAGCTCTTCGACTAGCGGGAAAGAGACCCAGTACTTC.

J is TRBJ1-1 and V is TRBV19; tentative D call: TRBD1 (5 bases). CDR3 length: 14 amino acids. V lost 8 bases and J lost 0, with 13 bases in between. Germline V CDR1 and CDR2: LNHDA, SQIVND (reference sequence). CDR3 loop: CASLRGRMNTEAFF. Written as DNA, the CDR3 is TGTGCCAGTTTAAGGGGACGGATGAACACTGAAGCTTTCTTT.